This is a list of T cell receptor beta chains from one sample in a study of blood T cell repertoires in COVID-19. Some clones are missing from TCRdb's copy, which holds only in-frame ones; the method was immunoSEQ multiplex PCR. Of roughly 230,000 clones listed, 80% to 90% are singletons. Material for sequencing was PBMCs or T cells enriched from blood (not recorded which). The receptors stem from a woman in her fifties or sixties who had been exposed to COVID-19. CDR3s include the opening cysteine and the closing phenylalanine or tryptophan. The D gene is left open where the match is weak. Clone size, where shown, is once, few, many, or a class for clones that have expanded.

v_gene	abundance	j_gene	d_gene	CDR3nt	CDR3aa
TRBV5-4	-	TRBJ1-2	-	TGTGCCAGCAGCCCAGGGGAAGGAAAGGTACCGGCTAACTATGGCTACACCTTC	CASSPGEGKVPANYGYTF
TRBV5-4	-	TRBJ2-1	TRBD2	TGTGCCAGCAGCCTGACTAGCGGGGGGGGTGAGCAGTTCTTC	CASSLTSGGGEQFF
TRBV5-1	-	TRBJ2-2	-	TGCGCCAGCAGCCCTAGGACCGGGGAGCTGTTTTTT	CASSPRTGELFF
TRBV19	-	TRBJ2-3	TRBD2	TGTGCCAGTAGTACCGGGACTAGCAGAGATACGCAGTATTTT	CASSTGTSRDTQYF
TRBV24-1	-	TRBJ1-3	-	TGTGCCACCAGTGACTCCCGACAGCCACCCGGAAGAAACACCATATATTTT	CATSDSRQPPGRNTIYF
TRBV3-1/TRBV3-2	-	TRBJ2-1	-	TGTGCCAGCAGCGACAGGTCCCGTAAGGATGAGCAGTTCTTC	CASSDRSRKDEQFF
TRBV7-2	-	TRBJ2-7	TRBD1	TGTGCCAGCAGCTTAGGCCCCGGGACAGGGACCTACGAGCAGTACTTC	CASSLGPGTGTYEQYF
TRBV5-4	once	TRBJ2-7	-	TGTGCCAGCAGCGTGGAAATAGAGGCTTACGAGCAGTACTTC	CASSVEIEAYEQYF
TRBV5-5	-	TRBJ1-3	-	TGTGCCACCTCGACAGGCTTCCTCTCTGGAAACACCATATATTTT	CATSTGFLSGNTIYF
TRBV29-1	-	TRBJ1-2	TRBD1	TGCAGCGTTACCCGGACAGGGGGAAACGACTATGGCTACACCTTC	CSVTRTGGNDYGYTF
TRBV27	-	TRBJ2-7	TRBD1	TGTGCCAGCAGTTCCAGGACAGGCCTCTCCTACGAGCAGTACTTC	CASSSRTGLSYEQYF
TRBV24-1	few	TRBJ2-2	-	TGTGCCACCAGTGCTCCCCCCGAGAGGACCGGGGAGCTGTTTTTT	CATSAPPERTGELFF
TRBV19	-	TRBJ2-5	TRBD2	TGTGCCAGTAGTATTTATCCTAGCGGGGGAGTGGAGACCCAGTACTTC	CASSIYPSGGVETQYF
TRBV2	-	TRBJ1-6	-	TGTGCCAGCAGCGCCGGGAGCTCCTATAATTCACCCCTCCACTTT	CASSAGSSYNSPLHF
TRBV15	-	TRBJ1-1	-	TGTGCCACCAGCAGAGATCTCCCTGCAGGGAGGGACACTGAAGCTTTCTTT	CATSRDLPAGRDTEAFF
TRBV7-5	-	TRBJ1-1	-	TGTGTCAGAAGCTTCGGACAGGAGGCTTTGAACACTGAAGCTTTCTTT	CVRSFGQEALNTEAFF
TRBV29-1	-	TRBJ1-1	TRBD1	TGCAGCGGAACTACAGGGGGTTTGAGTACTGAAGCTTTCTTT	CSGTTGGLSTEAFF